The rows below give T cell receptor beta chains drawn from one sample of a study of Ad26.COV2.S vaccination and SARS-CoV-2 variants. Using immunoSEQ multiplex PCR, the repertoire was profiled, and TCRdb retains in-frame clones only, with some absent. The sample records about half a million clones, approximately 90% being singletons. The starting material was peripheral blood, obtained in a trial of Ad26.COV2.S vaccine versus placebo. The receptors shown here come from a person between 18 and 59 years old who received the Ad26.COV2.S COVID-19 vaccine or a placebo. The CDR3 runs from the conserved cysteine through the conserved F or W. D genes are given only for firm matches. Size values are once, few and many counts, or a class for expanded clones, and some rows have none.

j_gene: TRBJ1-6; d_gene: NA; v_gene: TRBV11-2; abundance: NA; CDR3nt: TGTGCCAGCAGCTCCCTCAAGGTGGGTGGTTCACCCCTCCACTTT; CDR3aa: CASSSLKVGGSPLHF
j_gene: TRBJ2-1; d_gene: TRBD2; v_gene: TRBV6-1; abundance: NA; CDR3nt: TGTGCCAGCAGTCAAGGGACTAGCGGGAGGGCCAATGAGCAGTTCTTC; CDR3aa: CASSQGTSGRANEQFF
j_gene: TRBJ1-5; d_gene: NA; v_gene: TRBV28; abundance: few; CDR3nt: TGTGCCAGCAGATCTGGACAGATTAGCAATCAGCCCCAGCATTTT; CDR3aa: CASRSGQISNQPQHF
j_gene: TRBJ2-5; d_gene: NA; v_gene: TRBV29-1; abundance: NA; CDR3nt: TGCAGCGTTTCACTGTTGACCGAGACCCAGTACTTC; CDR3aa: CSVSLLTETQYF
j_gene: TRBJ2-7; d_gene: NA; v_gene: TRBV4-3; abundance: NA; CDR3nt: TGCGCCAGCAGCCAAGTCAAAGGGATCAACGAGCAGTACTTC; CDR3aa: CASSQVKGINEQYF
j_gene: TRBJ1-5; d_gene: NA; v_gene: TRBV15; abundance: NA; CDR3nt: TGTGCCACCTCCGGGGAACTCGGGCCGAATCAGCCCCAGCATTTT; CDR3aa: CATSGELGPNQPQHF
j_gene: TRBJ1-2; d_gene: NA; v_gene: TRBV29-1; abundance: NA; CDR3nt: TGCAGCGTTGAACTCCCCTCCTACCAGGTTGGCTACACCTTC; CDR3aa: CSVELPSYQVGYTF
j_gene: TRBJ1-5; d_gene: NA; v_gene: TRBV3-1/TRBV3-2; abundance: NA; CDR3nt: TGTGCCAGCAGCCAAGTTTTCGGGATTAATCAGCCCCAGCATTTT; CDR3aa: CASSQVFGINQPQHF
j_gene: TRBJ1-1; d_gene: NA; v_gene: TRBV19; abundance: NA; CDR3nt: TGTGCCAGTAGTATAAGTCGGGGGACGAACACTGAAGCTTTCTTT; CDR3aa: CASSISRGTNTEAFF
j_gene: TRBJ1-1; d_gene: NA; v_gene: TRBV7-9; abundance: NA; CDR3nt: TGTGCCAGCAGCTGCGGGGACAACCAGAACACTGAAGCTTTCTTT; CDR3aa: CASSCGDNQNTEAFF
j_gene: TRBJ1-2; d_gene: TRBD1; v_gene: TRBV7-2; abundance: few; CDR3nt: TGTGCCAGCAGCGCCAGACAGGGGGGAGCCTATGGCTACACCTTC; CDR3aa: CASSARQGGAYGYTF
j_gene: TRBJ1-2; d_gene: TRBD1; v_gene: TRBV28; abundance: NA; CDR3nt: TGTGCCAGCAGTTTATTACAGGGGCGGGGCTACACCTTC; CDR3aa: CASSLLQGRGYTF
j_gene: TRBJ2-3; d_gene: TRBD2; v_gene: TRBV25-1; abundance: once; CDR3nt: TGTGCCAGCAGTCGTAGCGGGGTCACAGATACGCAGTATTTT; CDR3aa: CASSRSGVTDTQYF
j_gene: TRBJ1-2; d_gene: NA; v_gene: TRBV7-6; abundance: NA; CDR3nt: TGTGCCAGCAGTCTCGGTGTCAGCTATGGCTACACCTTC; CDR3aa: CASSLGVSYGYTF
j_gene: TRBJ2-1; d_gene: TRBD2; v_gene: TRBV11-2; abundance: NA; CDR3nt: TGTGCCAGCATTAGCGGGATACAGAGCTCCTACAATGAGCAGTTCTTC; CDR3aa: CASISGIQSSYNEQFF
j_gene: TRBJ1-1; d_gene: NA; v_gene: TRBV19; abundance: NA; CDR3nt: TGTGCCAGTAGTACATCCCAGGGGACTGAAGCTTTCTTT; CDR3aa: CASSTSQGTEAFF
j_gene: TRBJ2-7; d_gene: NA; v_gene: TRBV7-2; abundance: NA; CDR3nt: TGTGCCAGCAGACAAGCAGGGAGTTACGAGCAGTACTTC; CDR3aa: CASRQAGSYEQYF
j_gene: TRBJ2-1; d_gene: NA; v_gene: TRBV10-3; abundance: NA; CDR3nt: TGTGCCATCAGTTTTCGAGGGGGGGCCGACAATGAGCAGTTCTTC; CDR3aa: CAISFRGGADNEQFF
j_gene: TRBJ2-3; d_gene: NA; v_gene: TRBV19; abundance: NA; CDR3nt: TGTGCCAGTAGTATAGGTCCGATAAGCACAGATACGCAGTATTTT; CDR3aa: CASSIGPISTDTQYF
j_gene: TRBJ2-2; d_gene: NA; v_gene: TRBV5-5; abundance: once; CDR3nt: TGTGCCAGCAGGGTAATGGGGGGCGTCGCGAACACCGGGGAGCTGTTTTTT; CDR3aa: CASRVMGGVANTGELFF
j_gene: TRBJ2-7; d_gene: NA; v_gene: TRBV30; abundance: NA; CDR3nt: TGTGCCTGGAGGGGGGCTAGGGGTCTCGAGCAGTACTTC; CDR3aa: CAWRGARGLEQYF
j_gene: TRBJ2-5; d_gene: TRBD1; v_gene: TRBV19; abundance: NA; CDR3nt: TGTGCCAGTAGTACCTGGACAGGGGTCGAGACCCAGTACTTC; CDR3aa: CASSTWTGVETQYF
j_gene: TRBJ2-2; d_gene: TRBD1; v_gene: TRBV23-1; abundance: NA; CDR3nt: TGCGCCAGCAGTCACCCCGGAGGGAAAAGGGACAGGGCTGGCACCGGGGAGCTGTTTTTT; CDR3aa: CASSHPGGKRDRAGTGELFF
j_gene: TRBJ1-2; d_gene: NA; v_gene: TRBV4-1; abundance: NA; CDR3nt: TGCGCCAGCAGCCAAGCGCCTTATGGCTACACCTTC; CDR3aa: CASSQAPYGYTF
j_gene: TRBJ1-2; d_gene: NA; v_gene: TRBV7-2; abundance: NA; CDR3nt: TGTGCCAGCAGCTTAGTTTCTGGGTCTCATGGCTACACCTTC; CDR3aa: CASSLVSGSHGYTF
j_gene: TRBJ1-4; d_gene: TRBD1; v_gene: TRBV7-2; abundance: NA; CDR3nt: TGTGCCAGCAGCTTAGCGCAGGGGGGTGAAAAACTGTTTTTT; CDR3aa: CASSLAQGGEKLFF
j_gene: TRBJ2-7; d_gene: TRBD1; v_gene: TRBV7-9; abundance: NA; CDR3nt: TGTGCCAGCAGCCACCAAGGGACAGGGTTCTACGAGCAGTACTTC; CDR3aa: CASSHQGTGFYEQYF
j_gene: TRBJ2-3; d_gene: NA; v_gene: TRBV5-1; abundance: NA; CDR3nt: TGCGCCAGCCATGACTTCACAGATACGCAGTATTTT; CDR3aa: CASHDFTDTQYF